This TCR beta chain came from a study of tumor-infiltrating lymphocytes in primary liver carcinoma. This CDR3 contains 15 residues. Germline V gene data show CDR1 as MDHEN and CDR2 as SYDVKM. The junction had 7 bases not matched to a gene; V was cut back by 6 bases and J by 3 bases. Unsorted bulk tissue (roughly 19-31 mg) underwent RNA and DNA co-extraction. TCR beta cDNA was made from around 460 ng total RNA with a constant-region primer. Nested multiplex PCR, run for three rounds with slightly modified ARM-PCR, yielded TCR beta libraries. TRBV1-TRBV30 forward and Cbeta reverse primers drove the first two approximately 11-cycle rounds. TCRdb itself ran the multiplex PCR reads through MiXCR, one entry per CDR3 protein. The table records about 100,000 distinct CDR3 sequences, about 62% of them present only once.

The chain combines TRBV28 with TRBJ2-2; TRBD2 aligns across 7 bases. Sequencing used liver tumor tissue from sampling region 2. Specified subset: tumor region T2, inferior pole. The clonotype comes from a woman in her fifties or sixties with primary liver carcinoma and hepatitis B virus infection. Here the CDR3 reads CASSPGGMYTGELFF. The CDR3 coding sequence is TGTGCCAGCAGCCCGGGGGGAATGTACACCGGGGAGCTGTTTTTT.